This paragraph covers one T cell receptor beta chain sequence. Its target antigen remains unknown. No base quality information exists; no much larger clone differs at one position. The entry originates in a study of blood T cell repertoires in COVID-19 (dated by TCRdb to the early 2020s). Study-level background: Samples covering the acute and convalescent phases of COVID-19 were provided by collaborators in the United States, Italy and Spain. The material from the prospective study consisted of cDNA or gDNA derived from T cells, B-cell-depleted T cells, or PBMCs. Deeply sampled blood TCRbeta repertoires from subjects exposed to, actively infected with, or recovered from COVID-19 were included in the dataset. The repertoires were made available in a free public database intended to serve as a resource for research on the immune response to SARS-CoV-2. Samples came from the ongoing ImmuneRACE study (first 160 participants) plus 1,254 subjects from 6 global collaborators. The sample metadata nearly always contained a de-identified subject ID, COVID-19 status, age in years and sex. Where available, HLA class I and class II types were taken from metadata supplied by the sample provider and were not determined by assay-based typing. What the study reported, not specific to this receptor: Clinical and demographic metadata were provided uncurated, with the amount varying by source and participant.

The CDR3 numbers 15 residues from cysteine through phenylalanine. Just the 45-base CDR3 DNA is kept, in frame starting at base 1. The germline V gene (reference sequence) provides CDR1 SGHAT and CDR2 FQDESV. Trimming leaves V shorter by 6 bases and J shorter by 0 bases, with the junction holding 7 bases beyond the gene matches. TCRbeta CDR3 regions were amplified from genomic DNA by means of the immunoSEQ Assay, a bias-controlled multiplex PCR. As for the authors' bioinformatics: The number of nucleated cells in each sample was estimated from the amplification of reference gene primers within the assay. To quantify the absolute abundance of each unique TCRbeta CDR3 rearrangement, sequence reads were collapsed and filtered. Productive Simpson clonality was computed per sample as the square root of Simpson's diversity index over productive rearrangements. TCRdb's version of the immuneACCESS table is confined to in-frame rearrangements and falls short of the full clone set. An unresolved V gene accounts for under half of the shortfall where checked; the remainder is of unknown origin. V, J and clone size derive from that table, while D and trimming were established from the DNA sequence. For this sample there are roughly 150,000 clones; roughly 84% appear just once. The ten largest clones take up around 8% of the sample.

Each collaborating institution followed its own protocols to collect whole blood in K2EDTA tubes. Collaborator samples were shipped for TCRbeta analysis as frozen whole blood, isolated PBMCs, or DNA extracted from either sample type. Sequenced input: peripheral blood. The chain couples TRBV11-1 to TRBJ1-1; the central 7 bases match TRBD1. The TCR originated in a human donor in a cohort sampled during active COVID-19. The DNA is as follows: TGTGCCAGCAGTCAAGACAGGGCCATGAACACTGAAGCTTTCTTT. This codes for CASSQDRAMNTEAFF.